Included here is one TCR beta chain sequence, with context. Its recognized antigen is unknown. No much larger clone exists at a distance of one base, and base qualities are not known. Library preparation used 5' RACE. The sequencer listed for this sample is Illumina HiSeq 2500. A second PCR of roughly 6 to 11 cycles was run with a J-beta primer mix and a sample-barcoded 5' primer. A template-switch 5' adaptor carrying 12 random nucleotides introduced a unique molecular identifier onto each TCR beta cDNA molecule. At least 2.5 million CDR3-containing paired-end reads were obtained from each sample. All of the RNA was converted into first-strand cDNA using the Mint cDNA synthesis kit, with a TRBC-specific oligonucleotide serving as the primer. Following uracil-DNA glycosylase treatment, all cDNA underwent a first 18-cycle PCR with the universal primers M1SS and BC2_uni_R. Concerning the study's data processing: For normalization, 1 million high-quality reads were randomly selected from each sample, with every read carrying a distinct molecular identifier. Instead of being binned into consensus sequences, reads with shared molecular identifiers were discarded. MiTCR, with a Q25 quality threshold and the strictest error-elimination algorithm, was used for CDR3 identification, clonotype clustering and error correction. Lower-bound total TCR beta diversity was estimated with a nonparametric unseen species model using Euler transformation. Through fastp at Q25 and MiXCR, TCRdb rebuilt clones from the public reads, retaining in-frame beta chains. Records with the same CDR3 protein are collapsed into one entry carrying the most frequent genes and DNA. TCRdb, not the original authors, processed these V and J calls. The sample data list some 690,000 distinct CDR3 sequences, and around a fifth of these were observed just once. Roughly a fifth of the sample lies in the top ten.

These data come from a study of blood T cells in healthy people across ages (dated by TCRdb to between 2014 and 2017). Study-level background: In model experiments, template switching captured roughly one uniquely barcoded TCR beta cDNA molecule for every two T cells. The study measured age-related changes in TCR beta repertoire diversity using deep sequencing normalized with unique cDNA molecular identifiers. Four age groups were formed from the donors: young (average approximately 15 years), middle-aged (less than 40), aged (approximately 60) and long-lived (82). Donors of different ages were randomly distributed across sequencing lanes to avoid experimental bias. Two additional independent replicas of 1 million unique cDNA reads from the same blood draw were analyzed for two donors (one aged 18 to 30 and one aged 80 or older). General conclusions and limits of the study: Compared with the aged group, more naive CD4+ T cells, fewer expanded clones and increased TCR diversity were shown by the long-lived group, suggesting age selection. The percentage of naive T cells measured by flow cytometry correlated strongly with observed TCR beta diversity. Donor CMV infection status was unknown, potentially confounding age-related changes in expanded clonotypes. Estimates of total diversity based on one million sequenced T cells were regarded as lower bounds and as underestimates. Since profiling was done on bulk unsorted PBMCs, naive and antigen-experienced compartments could not be conclusively compared. As age increased, observed TCR beta diversity per million T cells dropped in a roughly linear way, and a significant reduction was already evident by age 40.

The CDR3, from cysteine to phenylalanine, totals 15 residues. Only CDR3 DNA is held: 45 bases, read in frame from base 1. Reading the germline V gene gives CDR1 SQVTM and CDR2 ANQGSEA. The junction carries 13 bases between V and J, which are trimmed by 2 bases and 0 bases respectively. The roughly 39 donors, aged roughly 6 to 90 years, were systemically healthy Caucasian individuals from Russia. Each donor gave about 9.2 milliliters of peripheral blood, drawn into EDTA-treated Vacutainer tubes. Ficoll-Paque density-gradient centrifugation was used to isolate PBMCs, with at least 7 million per sample. Trizol reagent was used to extract total RNA from the PBMCs, yielding at least 6 micrograms per sample. Naive CD45RAhigh/CD27high T cell percentages were measured by flow cytometry on a PBMC aliquot from every donor.

The receptor's source is a man between 70 and 80 years old in good health. The sample consisted of blood. The chain is made from TRBV29-1 and TRBJ1-1, with the D gene not clear enough to name. The DNA sequence is given as TGCAGCGTTGAATGGGTGACCTATTTGAACACTGAAGCTTTCTTT. The translation is CSVEWVTYLNTEAFF.